This TCR beta chain appears in the sequencing data of a study of blood T cell repertoires in COVID-19. TCRdb's table, derived via immunoSEQ multiplex PCR, lists solely in-frame clones and lacks some. Of about 230,000 clones detected, approximately 81% appear once; the ten largest clones hold around 0.98%. The CDR3 loop spans 13 amino acids. The germline CDR1 and CDR2 sequences are WNHNN and SYGVQD (reference sequence). V shed 0 bases and J shed 7 bases, with 10 bases lying between them. The clonotype comes from a man between 40 and 49 years old with acute or convalescent COVID-19. This chain uses TRBV10-1 with TRBJ2-7; possibly TRBD2 for D (5 bases). Material: peripheral blood. CDR3 in DNA: TGCGCCAGCAGTGAGTCTTTAGCGCGGGAGCAGTACTTC. It is translated as CASSESLAREQYF.